This T cell receptor beta chain was captured by sequencing in a study of cytomegalovirus exposure and HLA in healthy donors. Germline V gives CDR1 SGDLS, CDR2 YYNGEE. CDR3 length: 14 residues. Trimming removed 0 bases from V and 2 bases from J, with 8 bases in between. To note about this clone: The antigen is not known.

Whole-study results and caveats: Clonal expansion was found to be greater in HLA-associated TCR beta chains than in equally common others in a later analysis. Association of 16,951 TCR beta sequences with HLA alleles was found at 0.05 false discovery rate in a later analysis.

This PCR relied on a set of 60 Vbeta primers and 13 Jbeta primers. Only in-frame clones appear in the TCRdb table, and some are missing; sequencing was by immunoSEQ multiplex PCR. Of approximately 160,000 clones detected, over 75% appear once; the ten largest clones hold approximately 2%. The rearrangement uses TRBV9 and TRBJ2-5, with D perhaps matching TRBD2 (5 bases). Sequencing input: PBMCs. The source of this sequence is a human donor in good health. The CDR3 DNA is TGTGCCAGCAGCGTAGGGACTCGACAAGAGACCCAGTACTTC. As protein: CASSVGTRQETQYF.